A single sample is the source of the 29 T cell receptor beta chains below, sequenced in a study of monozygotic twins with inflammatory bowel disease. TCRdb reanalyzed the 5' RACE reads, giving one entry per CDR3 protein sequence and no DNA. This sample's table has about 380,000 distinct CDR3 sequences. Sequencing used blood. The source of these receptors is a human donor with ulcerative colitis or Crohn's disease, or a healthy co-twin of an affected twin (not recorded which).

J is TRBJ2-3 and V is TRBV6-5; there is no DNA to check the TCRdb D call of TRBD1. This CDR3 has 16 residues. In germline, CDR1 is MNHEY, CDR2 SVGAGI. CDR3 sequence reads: CASSYSVGQGTDTQYF.

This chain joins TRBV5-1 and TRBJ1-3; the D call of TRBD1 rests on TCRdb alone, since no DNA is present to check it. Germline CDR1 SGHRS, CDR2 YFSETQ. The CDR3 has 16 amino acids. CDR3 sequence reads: CASSLGGAASGNTIYF.

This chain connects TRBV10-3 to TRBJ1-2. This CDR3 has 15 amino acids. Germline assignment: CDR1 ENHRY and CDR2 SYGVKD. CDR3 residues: CAISESWDSYYGYTF.

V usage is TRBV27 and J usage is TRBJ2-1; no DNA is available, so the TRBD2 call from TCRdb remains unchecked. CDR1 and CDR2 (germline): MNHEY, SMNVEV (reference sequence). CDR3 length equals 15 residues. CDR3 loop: CASSPTSLLVPEQFF.

The CDR3: CASSSLGQDRRF. This chain connects TRBV7-9 to TRBJ1-4; TCRdb's assignment of TRBD1 cannot be checked, as there is no DNA. There are 12 residues in the CDR3. Germline loops: CDR1 SEHNR, CDR2 FQNEAQ (reference sequence).

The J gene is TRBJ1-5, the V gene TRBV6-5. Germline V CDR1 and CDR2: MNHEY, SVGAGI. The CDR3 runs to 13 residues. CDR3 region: CASSYSGPAAQHF.

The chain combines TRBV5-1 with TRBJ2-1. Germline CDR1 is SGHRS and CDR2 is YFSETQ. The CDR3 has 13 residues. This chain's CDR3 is CASSSGVQNEQFF.

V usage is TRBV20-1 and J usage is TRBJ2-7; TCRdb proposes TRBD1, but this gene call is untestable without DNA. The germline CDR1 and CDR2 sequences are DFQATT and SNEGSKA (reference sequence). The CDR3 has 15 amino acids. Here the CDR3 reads CSAREVGTGPELQYF.

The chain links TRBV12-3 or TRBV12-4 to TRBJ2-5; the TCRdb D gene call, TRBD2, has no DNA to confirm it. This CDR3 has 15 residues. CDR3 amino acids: CASSIREGIQETQYF.

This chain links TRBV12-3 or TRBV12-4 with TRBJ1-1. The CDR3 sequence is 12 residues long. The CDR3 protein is CASSLGGSEAFF.

The CDR3 sequence: CASTGGGGYTF. The chain joins TRBV7-9 to TRBJ1-2; no DNA is available, so the TRBD1 call from TCRdb remains unchecked. CDR3 length: 11 residues. CDR1 and CDR2 from the germline V gene are SEHNR and FQNEAQ (reference sequence).

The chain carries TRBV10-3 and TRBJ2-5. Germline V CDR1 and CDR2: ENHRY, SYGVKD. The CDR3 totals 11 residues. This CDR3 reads CAHGDRETQYF.

CDR3 residues: CSAREVSSHEQYF. V usage is TRBV20-1 and J usage is TRBJ2-7. The CDR3 extends over 13 amino acids. Per germline, CDR1 DFQATT and CDR2 SNEGSKA (reference sequence).

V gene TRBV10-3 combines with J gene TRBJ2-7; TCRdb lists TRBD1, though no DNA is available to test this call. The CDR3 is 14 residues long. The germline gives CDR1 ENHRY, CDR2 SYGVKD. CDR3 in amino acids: CAISFDRGAYEQYF.

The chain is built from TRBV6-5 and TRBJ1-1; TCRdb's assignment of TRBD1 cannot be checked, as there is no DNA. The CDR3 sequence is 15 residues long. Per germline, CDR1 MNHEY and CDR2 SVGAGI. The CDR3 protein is CASSYSRDGGTEAFF.

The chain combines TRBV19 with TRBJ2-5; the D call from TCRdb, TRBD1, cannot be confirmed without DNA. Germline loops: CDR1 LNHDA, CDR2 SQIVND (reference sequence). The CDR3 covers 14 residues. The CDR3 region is CASSLDRDQETQYF.

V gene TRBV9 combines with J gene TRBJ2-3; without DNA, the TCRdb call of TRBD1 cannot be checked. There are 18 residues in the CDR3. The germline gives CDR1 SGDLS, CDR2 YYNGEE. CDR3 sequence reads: CASSVEGAGTRSTDTQYF.

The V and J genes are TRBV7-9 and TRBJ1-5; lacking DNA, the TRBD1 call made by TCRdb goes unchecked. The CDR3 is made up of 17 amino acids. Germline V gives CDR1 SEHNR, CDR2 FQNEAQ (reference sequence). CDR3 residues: CASSFETTGAGNQPQHF.

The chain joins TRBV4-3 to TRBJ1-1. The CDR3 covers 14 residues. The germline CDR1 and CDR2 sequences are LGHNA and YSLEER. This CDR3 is CASSQAEGNTEAFF.

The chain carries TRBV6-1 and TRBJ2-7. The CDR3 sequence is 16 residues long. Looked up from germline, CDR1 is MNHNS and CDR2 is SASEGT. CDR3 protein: CASSEGLAGGTYEQYF.

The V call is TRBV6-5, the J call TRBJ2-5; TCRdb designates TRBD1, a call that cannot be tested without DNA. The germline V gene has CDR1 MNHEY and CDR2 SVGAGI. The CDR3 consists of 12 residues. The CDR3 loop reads CASRNREETQYF.

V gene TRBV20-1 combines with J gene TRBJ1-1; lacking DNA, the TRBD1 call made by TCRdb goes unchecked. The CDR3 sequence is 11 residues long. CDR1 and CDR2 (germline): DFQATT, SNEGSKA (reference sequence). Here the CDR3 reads CSAPQGTEAFF.

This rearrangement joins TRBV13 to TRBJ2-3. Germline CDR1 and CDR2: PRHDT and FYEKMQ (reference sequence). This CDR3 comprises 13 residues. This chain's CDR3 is CASSAASTDTQYF.

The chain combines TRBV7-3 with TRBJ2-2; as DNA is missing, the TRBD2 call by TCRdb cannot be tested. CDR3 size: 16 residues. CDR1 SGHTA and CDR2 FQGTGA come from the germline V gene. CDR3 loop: CASSLNSPSPTGELFF. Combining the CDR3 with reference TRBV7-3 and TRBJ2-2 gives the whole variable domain GAGVSQTPSNKVTEKGKYVELRCDPISGHTALYWYRQSLGQGPEFLIYFQGTGAADDSGLPNDRFFAVRPEGSVSTLKIQRTERGDSAVYLCASSLNSPSPTGELFFGEGSRLTVL.

The CDR3 is CASSPRGQTNTEAFF. The chain combines TRBV18 with TRBJ1-1; the TRBD1 assignment by TCRdb is unverifiable without DNA. This CDR3 contains 15 residues. Germline V gene sequence: CDR1 KGHSH, CDR2 LQKENI.

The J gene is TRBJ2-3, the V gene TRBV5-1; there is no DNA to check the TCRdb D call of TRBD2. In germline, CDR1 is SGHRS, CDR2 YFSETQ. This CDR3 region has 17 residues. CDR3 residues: CASSNPGLAYPGDTQYF.

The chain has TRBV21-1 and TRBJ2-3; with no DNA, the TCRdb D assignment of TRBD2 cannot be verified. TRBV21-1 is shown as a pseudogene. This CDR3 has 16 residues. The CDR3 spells CASTGSRSPSTDTQYF.

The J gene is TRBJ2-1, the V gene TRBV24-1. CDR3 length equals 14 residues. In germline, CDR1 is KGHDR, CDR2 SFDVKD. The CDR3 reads CATSISLEGNEQFF.

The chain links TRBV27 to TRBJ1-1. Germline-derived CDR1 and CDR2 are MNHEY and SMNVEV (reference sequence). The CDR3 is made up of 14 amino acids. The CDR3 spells CASSLWNMNTEAFF.